A selection of T cell receptor beta chains follows, all from one sample in a study of follicular helper T cells after annual influenza vaccination. TCRdb's copy holds only in-frame clones and misses some; the assay was immunoSEQ multiplex PCR. The table has about 10,000 clones, under 90% seen once. This specimen consisted of CXCR5- memory CD4+ T cells sorted from blood, obtained 7 days after influenza vaccination. The receptors shown here come from an adult who received the influenza vaccine. Both conserved end residues are part of each CDR3. A D gene is named only where the DNA matches it firmly. Expanded clones are given a class, and other clones once, few, many or no size at all.

clone_size,j_call,d_call,v_call,cdr3_aa,cdr3_nt
.,TRBJ2-6,TRBD1,TRBV6-1,CASSAGTGSSGANVLTF,TGTGCCAGCAGTGCCGGGACAGGGAGCTCTGGGGCCAACGTCCTGACTTTC
.,TRBJ1-1,TRBD1,TRBV2,CASSARDRGSTEAFF,TGTGCCAGCAGTGCTCGGGACAGGGGTAGCACTGAAGCTTTCTTT
.,TRBJ2-3,.,TRBV11-1,CASSPRTLGGADTQYF,TGTGCCAGCAGCCCCCGTACTCTGGGGGGTGCAGATACGCAGTATTTT
.,TRBJ1-3,.,TRBV6-5,CAVVVSSGNTIYF,TGTGCCGTCGTCGTTAGCTCTGGAAACACCATATATTTT
.,TRBJ1-1,TRBD1,TRBV7-2,CASSLFWPGTASGHTEAFF,TGTGCCAGCAGCTTATTCTGGCCCGGGACAGCCAGTGGGCACACTGAAGCTTTCTTT
.,TRBJ1-2,.,TRBV28,CASSYPGRRADGYTF,TGTGCCAGCAGTTATCCGGGACGACGGGCGGATGGCTACACCTTC
.,TRBJ2-1,TRBD2,TRBV9,CASSVEAGGREQFF,TGTGCCAGCAGCGTAGAAGCGGGGGGGCGTGAGCAGTTCTTC
.,TRBJ1-6,.,TRBV9,CASSVDSSYNSPLHF,TGTGCCAGCAGCGTAGACAGCTCCTATAATTCACCCCTCCACTTT
.,TRBJ1-5,TRBD1,TRBV4-1,CASSQGWDRDQPQHF,TGCGCCAGCAGCCAAGGATGGGACAGGGATCAGCCCCAGCATTTT
.,TRBJ2-5,.,TRBV13,CASSLRRTQETQYF,TGTGCCAGCAGCTTAAGAAGAACCCAAGAGACCCAGTACTTC
.,TRBJ1-1,.,TRBV7-6,CASSPGVFTEAFF,TGTGCCAGCAGCCCAGGGGTTTTCACTGAAGCTTTCTTT
.,TRBJ2-2,.,TRBV7-2,CASSREGELFF,TGTGCCAGCAGTCGTGAGGGGGAGCTGTTTTTT
.,TRBJ2-2,TRBD2,TRBV7-3,CASSRTSGGSTGELFF,TGTGCCAGCAGCCGGACTAGCGGGGGGAGCACCGGGGAGCTGTTTTTT
.,TRBJ2-2,TRBD1,TRBV7-2,CASSARQGQGGELFF,TGTGCCAGCAGCGCCCGACAGGGTCAGGGCGGGGAGCTGTTTTTT
few,TRBJ1-2,.,TRBV5-4,CASSLAAGGGYTF,TGTGCCAGCAGCTTGGCCGCCGGAGGCGGCTACACCTTC
.,TRBJ2-4,TRBD1,TRBV11-2,CASSFTGEHIQYF,TGTGCCAGCAGCTTTACAGGGGAGCACATTCAGTACTTC
.,TRBJ2-7,.,TRBV7-2,CASSLERDYEQYF,TGTGCCAGCAGCTTAGAACGTGATTACGAGCAGTACTTC
.,TRBJ1-3,.,TRBV30,CAWSPLLGPTFSGNTIYF,TGTGCCTGGAGCCCCTTACTGGGACCTACATTCTCTGGAAACACCATATATTTT
.,TRBJ2-5,.,TRBV11-3,CASSPSGVLETQYF,TGTGCCAGCAGCCCCTCGGGGGTTCTAGAGACCCAGTACTTC
.,TRBJ2-7,.,TRBV2,CASKVSVGEQYF,TGTGCCAGCAAAGTTTCCGTGGGGGAGCAGTACTTC